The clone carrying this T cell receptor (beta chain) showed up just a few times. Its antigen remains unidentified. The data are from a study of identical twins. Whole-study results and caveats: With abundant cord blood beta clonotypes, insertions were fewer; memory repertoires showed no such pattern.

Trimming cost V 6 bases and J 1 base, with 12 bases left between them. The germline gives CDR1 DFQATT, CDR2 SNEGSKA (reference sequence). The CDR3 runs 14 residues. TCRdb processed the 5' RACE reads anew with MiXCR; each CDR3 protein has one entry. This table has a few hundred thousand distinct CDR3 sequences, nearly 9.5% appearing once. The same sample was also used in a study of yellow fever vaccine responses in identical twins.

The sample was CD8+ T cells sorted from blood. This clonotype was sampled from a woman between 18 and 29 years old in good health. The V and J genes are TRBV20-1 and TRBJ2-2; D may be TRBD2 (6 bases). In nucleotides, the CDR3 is TGCAGTGCCGTATGGGGGGAGAACACCGGGGAGCTGTTTTTT. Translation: CSAVWGENTGELFF.